This is a list of T cell receptor beta chains from one sample in a study of identical twins. TCRdb ran MiXCR on the 5' RACE reads and lists one entry per CDR3 protein. The table has around 250,000 distinct CDR3 sequences, around 8% seen once; the top ten hold less than 4%. The same sample was also studied in work on yellow fever vaccine responses in identical twins.

Sequenced: CD8+ T cells sorted from blood. The receptor source for this set is a woman aged 18-29 years in good health. CDR3s include the opening cysteine and the closing phenylalanine or tryptophan. Each record gives: V gene, J gene, D gene, clone size, CDR3 protein, CDR3 DNA. A D gene is named only where the DNA matches it firmly. Only part of the rows carry a size: once, few, many, or a class if the clone is expanded.

>TRBV28|TRBJ2-7|NA|NA
CASSSATAYEQYF
TGTGCCAGCAGTTCCGCCACAGCCTACGAGCAGTACTTC
>TRBV27|TRBJ2-7|NA|many
CASRSIDRSYEQYF
TGTGCCAGCAGATCAATAGACAGGTCCTACGAGCAGTACTTC
>TRBV20-1|TRBJ2-7|TRBD2|few
CSAISGLAGVDEQYF
TGCAGTGCTATTTCGGGACTAGCGGGTGTTGACGAGCAGTACTTC
>TRBV7-8|TRBJ1-1|TRBD1|NA
CASSSGQVPEAFF
TGTGCCAGCAGCTCAGGACAGGTCCCTGAAGCTTTCTTT
>TRBV5-1|TRBJ2-1|NA|many
CASSFYNDEQFF
TGCGCCAGCAGCTTCTACAACGATGAGCAGTTCTTC
>TRBV5-6|TRBJ2-7|TRBD2|few
CASSFLGLAGIGEQYF
TGTGCCAGCAGCTTTTTGGGACTAGCGGGAATCGGAGAGCAGTACTTC
>TRBV15|TRBJ2-5|TRBD1|few
CATSRSGQGEETQYF
TGTGCCACCAGCAGATCGGGACAGGGTGAAGAGACCCAGTACTTC
>TRBV4-2|TRBJ2-1|TRBD2|many
CASSPQTSGGASEQFF
TGTGCCAGCAGCCCGCAGACTAGCGGGGGGGCAAGTGAGCAGTTCTTC
>TRBV6-2/TRBV6-3|TRBJ2-1|TRBD2|many
CASSYSESGRATYNEQFF
TGTGCCAGCAGTTACTCTGAAAGCGGGAGGGCCACCTACAATGAGCAGTTCTTC
>TRBV3-1|TRBJ2-4|TRBD2|NA
CATSQRLAGEQENIQYF
TGTGCCACCAGCCAACGACTAGCGGGAGAACAGGAGAACATTCAGTACTTC
>TRBV7-9|TRBJ2-7|TRBD1|NA
CASSVPGTQDRHEQYF
TGTGCCAGCAGCGTGCCGGGGACACAGGACAGGCACGAGCAGTACTTC
>TRBV5-6|TRBJ2-5|NA|many
CASSLGQGQETQYF
TGTGCCAGCAGCTTGGGTCAGGGACAAGAGACCCAGTACTTC
>TRBV5-5|TRBJ2-7|TRBD1|NA
CASSLVMGTGQEFHEQYF
TGTGCCAGCAGCTTGGTGATGGGCACGGGACAGGAGTTCCACGAGCAGTACTTC
>TRBV18|TRBJ2-1|NA|few
CASSPPDGDNEQFF
TGTGCCAGCTCACCGCCGGACGGGGACAATGAGCAGTTCTTC